Below are 28 T cell receptor beta chains sequenced from a single sample in a study of cytomegalovirus exposure and HLA in healthy donors. Sequenced by immunoSEQ multiplex PCR; TCRdb stores in-frame clones only, minus some. This table holds 200,000 or so clones, over 80% found once. The sequenced material came from PBMCs. The receptor source for this set is a woman younger than 30 in good health and CMV-seronegative.

The V and J genes are TRBV7-9 and TRBJ1-5; 7 bases map to TRBD1. The CDR3 contains 15 residues. Trimming cost V 5 bases and J 4 bases; bases outside gene matches: 8. Germline V gives CDR1 SEHNR, CDR2 FQNEAQ (reference sequence). The CDR3 sequence is CASSLMGQLNQPQHF. The CDR3 DNA reads TGTGCCAGCAGCCTGATGGGACAGCTTAATCAGCCCCAGCATTTT. Full variable domain (outside the CDR3, taken from reference TRBV7-9 and TRBJ1-5): DTGVSQNPRHKITKRGQNVTFRCDPISEHNRLYWYRQTLGQGPEFLTYFQNEAQLEKSRLLSDRFSAERPKGSFSTLEIQRTEQGDSAMYLCASSLMGQLNQPQHFGDGTRLSIL.

This chain links TRBV30 with TRBJ2-7, with D hard to call. V lost 3 bases and J 5 bases, leaving 8 bases between the germline ends. This CDR3 contains 11 residues. CDR1 and CDR2 from the germline V gene are GTSNPN and SVGIG (reference sequence). The CDR3 loop reads CAWRRVHEQYF. CDR3 DNA sequence: TGTGCCTGGAGGAGAGTGCACGAGCAGTACTTC.

V is TRBV12-2 and J is TRBJ2-7; TRBD2, the table's D call, was not compared with the DNA. TRBV12-2 is noted as a pseudogene. The CDR3 length is 16 residues. CDR3 loop: CASRLGERETVYEQYF. The DNA for the CDR3 is TGTGCAAGTCGCTTAGGGGAGCGGGAGACGGTCTACGAGCAGTACTTC.

The chain recombines TRBV5-1 with TRBJ2-7; 8 bases match TRBD2. The J segment lost 3 bases and the V segment lost 1 base, leaving 3 bases of the junction unmatched. Germline CDR1 reads SGHRS; CDR2 reads YFSETQ. CDR3 size: 14 residues. CDR3 sequence (DNA): TGCGCCAGCAGCTTGTCGGCGGGAGGCTACGAGCAGTACTTC. As protein: CASSLSAGGYEQYF.

Notes on this clone: Different DNA sequences within this sample yield the same CDR3. This chain links TRBV30 with TRBJ2-7, with TRBD2 as a possible D gene (6 bases). V gave up 0 bases and J gave up 7 bases, with 7 bases separating them. Germline V gene lookup returns CDR1 GTSNPN and CDR2 SVGIG (reference sequence). CDR3 length: 11 residues. The CDR3 DNA reads TGTGCCTGGAGTGTGGGGGGTGAGCAGTACTTC. This sequence encodes CAWSVGGEQYF.

The chain joins TRBV20-1 to TRBJ1-1, with D unresolved. The CDR3 length is 11 residues. The germline V gene encodes CDR1 DFQATT and CDR2 SNEGSKA (reference sequence). V was shortened by 0 bases and J by 10 bases, with 9 bases between the two germline ends. The CDR3 region has the DNA TGCAGTGCTAGAGAGGGCAGGATAGCTTTCTTT. Translation gives CSAREGRIAFF.

The chain carries TRBV28 and TRBJ1-2, with 12 bases aligning to TRBD1. Germline lookup yields CDR1 MDHEN and CDR2 SYDVKM. The CDR3 has 18 residues. J lost 3 bases, V lost 7 bases, and 15 bases had no gene match. The CDR3 region is CASTPLGTGGGLDYGYTF. CDR3 nucleotide sequence: TGTGCCAGCACTCCTCTAGGGACAGGGGGCGGATTGGACTATGGCTACACCTTC.

This clone has a handful of counts. This chain connects TRBV14 to TRBJ2-7, with TRBD2 matching over 7 bases. This CDR3 has 12 residues. J was trimmed by 2 bases and V by 6 bases; bases with no gene match: 1. The germline gives CDR1 SGHDN, CDR2 FVKESK. CDR3 sequence (DNA): TGTGCCAGCAGTGCGGGGGCCTACGAGCAGTACTTC. Amino acids: CASSAGAYEQYF.

This clone was detected a few times. V gene TRBV7-3 combines with J gene TRBJ1-6, with a weak D call TRBD1 (5 bases). The CDR3 extends over 13 amino acids. Deletions cut 4 bases from V and 7 bases from J, with 8 bases between. From germline, CDR1 is SGHTA and CDR2 FQGTGA. Here the CDR3 DNA reads TGTGCCAGCAGCTATGGACAAAATTCACCCCTCCACTTT. This gives the protein CASSYGQNSPLHF.

CDR3 in DNA: TGTGCCAGCAGCTTATCTGCCGGGGAGCTGTTTTTT. It encodes CASSLSAGELFF. The chain carries TRBV7-3 and TRBJ2-2; D remains unclear. The CDR3 spans 12 residues. With 2 bases removed from V and 6 bases from J, the gap between germline ends came to 4 bases. The germline V gene encodes CDR1 SGHTA and CDR2 FQGTGA. Looking up the rest from reference TRBV7-3 and TRBJ2-2 gives the full variable domain: GAGVSQTPSNKVTEKGKYVELRCDPISGHTALYWYRQSLGQGPEFLIYFQGTGAADDSGLPNDRFFAVRPEGSVSTLKIQRTERGDSAVYLCASSLSAGELFFGEGSRLTVL.

The chain couples TRBV27 to TRBJ2-5; the D is unclear. V was clipped by 6 bases and J by 3 bases, with 17 bases between them. The CDR3 totals 15 residues. The germline V gene has CDR1 MNHEY and CDR2 SMNVEV (reference sequence). CDR3 protein: CASRQGWAIEETQYF. CDR3 DNA: TGTGCCAGCAGACAAGGATGGGCTATCGAAGAGACCCAGTACTTC.

V is TRBV9 and J is TRBJ2-5; a weak D match, TRBD1 (5 bases). The germline CDR1 and CDR2 sequences are SGDLS and YYNGEE. The CDR3 has 14 amino acids. Trimming removed 2 bases from V and 5 bases from J, with 13 bases in between. The CDR3 nucleotides read TGTGCCAGCAGCGTCATGGGGCGAAAGGAGACCCAGTACTTC. The encoded protein is CASSVMGRKETQYF.

The chain carries TRBV4-1 and TRBJ2-3, with 7 bases that match TRBD2. V was pared by 4 bases and J by 3 bases, with 13 bases of the junction left unmatched. The CDR3 spans 17 residues. Germline lookup yields CDR1 MGHRA and CDR2 YSYEKL. The CDR3: CASSRGWDSGLTDTQYF. CDR3 DNA: TGCGCCAGCAGCCGGGGTTGGGATAGCGGGTTGACAGATACGCAGTATTTT.

The chain carries TRBV15 and TRBJ1-2; 8 nucleotides line up with TRBD1. This CDR3 has 15 amino acids. Losses at the gene ends were 5 bases for V and 4 bases for J; bases not matched to a gene: 9. Germline V gene data show CDR1 as LNHNV and CDR2 as YYDKDF (reference sequence). CDR3 in amino acids: CATSAGDRGVYGYTF. CDR3 nucleotide sequence: TGTGCCACCAGCGCCGGCGACAGGGGAGTCTATGGCTACACCTTC.

With respect to this clone: Other DNA sequences within the sample encode an identical CDR3. This chain joins TRBV6-5 and TRBJ1-2; 7 nucleotides align to TRBD1. This CDR3 is built from 13 residues. Looked up from germline, CDR1 is MNHEY and CDR2 is SVGAGI. J gave up 8 bases and V 2 bases, and 5 bases lay outside the gene matches. The chain's CDR3 is CASSYRQGGGYTF. In DNA, the CDR3 is TGTGCCAGCAGTTACAGGCAGGGGGGAGGCTACACCTTC.

The genes are TRBV6-5 and TRBJ1-1; the match to TRBD1 covers 7 bases. This CDR3 is 12 amino acids long. Per germline, CDR1 MNHEY and CDR2 SVGAGI. The V segment lost 6 bases and the J segment 7 bases; nucleotides outside the gene matches: 5. In DNA, the CDR3 is TGTGCCAGCAGGGGGACAGTCCTTGAAGCTTTCTTT. This codes for CASRGTVLEAFF.

DNA for the CDR3: TGTGCCAGCAGCCCCCGGGGGGCGAGGAATTCACCCCTCCACTTT. Translating it yields CASSPRGARNSPLHF. The rearrangement links TRBV6-5 to TRBJ1-6, with D tentatively TRBD1 (6 bases). The V and J ends lost 6 bases and 7 bases respectively, with 16 bases between them. There are 15 residues in the CDR3. Germline V gene sequence: CDR1 MNHEY, CDR2 SVGAGI.

The chain employs TRBV5-6 and TRBJ2-4, with 8 positions matching TRBD1. CDR1 and CDR2 (germline): SGHDT, YYEEEE. This CDR3 spans 17 amino acids. Trimming took 5 bases from V and 3 from J; bases not matched to a gene: 13. DNA of the CDR3: TGTGCCAGCAGGGTCTTCAGGACAGGGACAGGCAAAAACATTCAGTACTTC. Translation gives CASRVFRTGTGKNIQYF.

The V and J genes are TRBV9 and TRBJ2-2; 16 bases match TRBD2. This CDR3 region has 19 residues. The junction had 7 bases not matched to a gene; V was cut back by 0 bases and J by 5 bases. Per the germline V gene, CDR1 is SGDLS and CDR2 is YYNGEE. CDR3 sequence (DNA): TGTGCCAGCAGCGTAGAGGCGGGACTAGCGGGAGGGTTAACCGGGGAGCTGTTTTTT. This translates into CASSVEAGLAGGLTGELFF.

The rearrangement uses TRBV5-1 and TRBJ1-1; unclear D gene. There are 13 residues in the CDR3. Germline V CDR1 and CDR2: SGHRS, YFSETQ. V lost 0 bases to trimming and J lost 3 bases, with 6 bases between them. CDR3 nucleotides: TGCGCCAGCAGCTTGGATATTTACACTGAAGCTTTCTTT. Translated, it gives CASSLDIYTEAFF.

The rearrangement joins TRBV9 to TRBJ1-2, with 8 bases fitting TRBD1. This CDR3 is 16 amino acids long. V lost 3 bases to trimming and J lost 8 bases; unmatched junction nucleotides: 15. Germline V gene sequence: CDR1 SGDLS, CDR2 YYNGEE. CDR3 sequence reads: CASSASFQQGEGGYTF. CDR3 sequence (DNA): TGTGCCAGCAGCGCAAGTTTTCAACAGGGGGAAGGAGGCTACACCTTC. Full variable domain (missing parts from reference TRBV9 and TRBJ1-2): DSGVTQTPKHLITATGQRVTLRCSPRSGDLSVYWYQQSLDQGLQFLIQYYNGEERAKGNILERFSAQQFPDLHSELNLSSLELGDSALYFCASSASFQQGEGGYTFGSGTRLTVV.

The chain uses TRBV30 and TRBJ1-5, with TRBD1 matching over 9 bases. The CDR3 loop spans 15 amino acids. J gave up 6 bases and V 1 base, and 7 bases lay outside the gene matches. Germline CDR1 reads GTSNPN; CDR2 reads SVGIG (reference sequence). The CDR3 spells CAWSDAGQGPQPQHF. CDR3 nucleotides: TGTGCCTGGAGTGACGCTGGACAGGGGCCTCAGCCCCAGCATTTT.

The chain couples TRBV30 to TRBJ1-1; D unclear. V was clipped by 5 bases and J by 2 bases, with 9 bases between them. The CDR3 sequence is 12 residues long. In germline, CDR1 is GTSNPN, CDR2 SVGIG (reference sequence). In DNA form, the CDR3 reads TGTGCCTGGTGGCAGGATAACACTGAAGCTTTCTTT. This encodes CAWWQDNTEAFF. The whole variable domain, remainder taken from reference TRBV30 and TRBJ1-1, is SQTIHQWPATLVQPVGSPLSLECTVEGTSNPNLYWYRQAAGRGLQLLFYSVGIGQISSEVPQNLSASRPQDRQFILSSKKLLLSDSGFYLCAWWQDNTEAFFGQGTRLTVV.

The V call is TRBV9, the J call TRBJ2-1; TRBD2 agrees at 11 bases. This CDR3 is 16 amino acids long. V lost 4 bases, J lost 3 bases, and 6 bases stayed unmatched. CDR1 is SGDLS and CDR2 is YYNGEE in the germline V gene. The CDR3 nucleotides are TGTGCCAGCAGCCCTCCTAGCGGGAGGAACTACAATGAGCAGTTCTTC. Translating gives CASSPPSGRNYNEQFF.

The V gene is TRBV18, the J gene TRBJ1-2, with a weak D call TRBD1 (6 bases). CDR1 KGHSH and CDR2 LQKENI come from the germline V gene. Trimming took off 1 base at V and 8 bases at J, with 11 bases between the two ends. The CDR3 is 13 residues long. The chain's CDR3 is CASSPQQGSGYTF. CDR3 bases: TGTGCCAGCTCACCACAACAGGGATCGGGCTACACCTTC.

The chain combines TRBV5-1 with TRBJ1-4, with TRBD1 identical over 8 bases. Germline V gene lookup returns CDR1 SGHRS and CDR2 YFSETQ. The CDR3 spans 15 residues. The trim removed 1 base at V and 8 bases at J, leaving 7 bases unmatched. For the CDR3, the DNA is TGCGCCAGCAGCTTGTCCAGGGGGCCGGAGGAAAAACTGTTTTTT. Amino acid sequence: CASSLSRGPEEKLFF.

The rearrangement links TRBV6-5 to TRBJ1-5, with a possible D match to TRBD1 (5 bases). Germline V CDR1 and CDR2: MNHEY, SVGAGI. The ends were cut back, 2 bases at V and 7 bases at J, with 6 bases in the middle. This CDR3 region has 12 residues. The CDR3 is CASSYKGQPQHF. CDR3 bases: TGTGCCAGCAGTTACAAGGGGCAGCCCCAGCATTTT.

V and J are TRBV11-1 and TRBJ2-7; 8 positions agree with TRBD1. CDR1 SGHAT and CDR2 FQDESV come from the germline V gene (reference sequence). The J segment lost 3 bases and the V segment lost 3 bases, leaving 7 bases of the junction unmatched. The CDR3 is 15 residues long. CDR3: CASSFVRGQVYEQYF. The CDR3 nucleotides read TGTGCCAGCAGCTTTGTGCGGGGACAGGTCTACGAGCAGTACTTC.